What follows describes a single T cell receptor beta chain. The antigen remains undetermined. V was cut by 1 base and J by 9 bases, with 16 bases left in between. The CDR3 is 16 residues long. Germline CDR1 is SGHTA and CDR2 is FQGNSA. The sample is drawn from a study of identical twins. Whole-study findings and limits: The more abundant beta clonotypes in cord blood had fewer insertions, and memory repertoires did not show this. Weaker excess sharing between twins was seen in beta out-of-frame sequences.

Template switching added a universal primer binding site, and final cDNA carried unique molecular identifiers. In TCRdb, the 5' RACE reads were re-called with MiXCR into one record per CDR3 protein. The repertoire holds roughly 200,000 distinct CDR3 sequences, around 8.1% seen once, with about 1.8% in the top ten. These same data were also listed under a study on yellow fever vaccine responses in identical twins. In that study: The authors reported partly convergent, partly personalized vaccine responses in identical twins.

Sample: memory (CD45RO+) T cells sorted from blood. V gene TRBV7-2 combines with J gene TRBJ1-6, with D possibly matching TRBD1 (6 bases). The origin of this receptor is a woman younger than 30 in good health. The CDR3 loop reads CASSLVQGTPTSPLHF. The CDR3, as DNA: TGTGCCAGCAGCTTAGTCCAGGGGACACCTACTTCACCCCTCCACTTT.